The 27 T cell receptor beta chains reported below all come from one sample, sequenced in a study of T cell responses to AZD1222 COVID-19 vaccine. Measured with immunoSEQ multiplex PCR; TCRdb has only the in-frame clones, and not every one. The sample shows tens of thousands of clones, roughly 89% of them seen only once. The material sequenced was peripheral blood, taken on day 0 of AZD1222 vaccination. The receptors were sampled from an adult in good health.

The rearrangement joins TRBV7-2 to TRBJ1-2; no reliable D call. The CDR3 has 11 amino acids. Germline V gene lookup returns CDR1 SGHTA and CDR2 FQGNSA. Between the trimmed V and J ends, which lost 2 bases and 4 bases, there was a span of 2 bases. The CDR3 loop is CASSLFYGYTF. CDR3 DNA: TGTGCCAGCAGCTTATTCTATGGCTACACCTTC.

V is TRBV6-2 or TRBV6-3 and J is TRBJ1-5; maybe TRBD1 (6 bases). V lost 2 bases and J lost 3, with 8 bases in between. CDR3 length: 14 amino acids. Germline CDR1 MNHEY, CDR2 SVGEGT. The CDR3 sequence is CASSYRGVNQPQHF. Here the CDR3 DNA reads TGTGCCAGCAGTTACAGGGGGGTCAATCAGCCCCAGCATTTT.

The CDR3 spells CASSLNLAGGPTDTQYF. In DNA form, the CDR3 reads TGTGCCAGCAGCTTAAATTTGGCGGGAGGGCCCACAGATACGCAGTATTTT. V usage is TRBV11-2 and J usage is TRBJ2-3; TRBD2 matches 9 bases. The CDR3 is 17 residues long. The ends lost 2 bases at V and 2 bases at J; junction bases unmatched: 8. Germline V CDR1 and CDR2: SGHAT, FQNNGV.

V usage is TRBV2 and J usage is TRBJ1-1; D may be TRBD1 (5 bases). The CDR3 loop spans 13 amino acids. V was cut by 6 bases and J by 2 bases, with 10 bases left in between. Germline lookup yields CDR1 SNHLY and CDR2 FYNNEI. CDR3 in DNA: TGTGCCAGCAGACTTCAGGGTAACACTGAAGCTTTCTTT. This encodes CASRLQGNTEAFF.

The rearrangement links TRBV13 to TRBJ2-1; TRBD2 agrees at 7 bases. Losses at the gene ends were 1 base for V and 9 bases for J; bases not matched to a gene: 9. CDR3 length equals 15 residues. Looked up from germline, CDR1 is PRHDT and CDR2 is FYEKMQ (reference sequence). CDR3 DNA sequence: TGTGCCAGCAGCTTAGACCAGGGAGGGACCAGTGAGCAGTTCTTC. Amino acid sequence: CASSLDQGGTSEQFF.

J is TRBJ1-1 and V is TRBV13; D gene unclear. In germline, CDR1 is PRHDT, CDR2 FYEKMQ (reference sequence). The CDR3 covers 14 residues. Trimming removed 5 bases from V and 1 base from J, with 11 bases in between. CDR3 nucleotide sequence: TGTGCCAGCAGCCCAACAGCTGAGAACACTGAAGCTTTCTTT. Its protein is CASSPTAENTEAFF.

The chain links TRBV7-8 to TRBJ1-4, with D tentatively TRBD1 (5 bases). The CDR3 runs to 14 residues. From germline, CDR1 is SGHVS and CDR2 FQNEAQ. V was shortened by 5 bases and J by 0 bases, with 7 bases between the two germline ends. The CDR3 DNA is TGTGCCAGCAGCGGGACTCCAACTAATGAAAAACTGTTTTTT. Residues: CASSGTPTNEKLFF.

The chain carries TRBV29-1 and TRBJ2-1; 7 nucleotides match TRBD2. CDR3 length: 14 residues. The V gene's germline CDR1 is SQVTM and CDR2 ANQGSEA. V shed 4 bases, J shed 4 bases, and the junction held 7 bases outside the gene matches. The CDR3 sequence is CSVVEGTTYNEQFF. In DNA, the CDR3 is TGCAGCGTTGTGGAGGGGACTACATACAATGAGCAGTTCTTC.

J is TRBJ2-1 and V is TRBV29-1; the match to TRBD1 covers 12 bases. The V segment lost 4 bases and the J segment 9 bases; nucleotides outside the gene matches: 7. Germline CDR1 reads SQVTM; CDR2 reads ANQGSEA. The length of the CDR3 is 14 residues. The CDR3 DNA reads as TGCAGCGTTGTTGGGGGACAGGGGGCCAGTGAGCAGTTCTTC. Protein: CSVVGGQGASEQFF.

This clone was picked up one time. This rearrangement joins TRBV7-8 to TRBJ2-5; D is perhaps TRBD2 (6 bases). This CDR3 spans 16 amino acids. Germline CDR1 and CDR2: SGHVS and FQNEAQ. Deletions cut 2 bases from V and 3 bases from J, with 16 bases between. CDR3 sequence reads: CASSLFHGTAKETQYF. In DNA, the CDR3 is TGTGCCAGCAGCTTATTCCACGGGACTGCAAAAGAGACCCAGTACTTC.

The V gene is TRBV18, the J gene TRBJ1-3; D is ambiguous. The CDR3 totals 12 residues. Deletions cut 2 bases from V and 6 bases from J, with 5 bases between. In germline, CDR1 is KGHSH, CDR2 LQKENI. CDR3 DNA: TGTGCCAGCTCACCAGCGGCAAACACCATATATTTT. Its protein product is CASSPAANTIYF.

The chain joins TRBV7-8 to TRBJ2-7, with a tentative D call TRBD2 (6 bases). Trimming pared 1 base from V and 6 bases from J, leaving 10 bases between. This CDR3 is built from 13 residues. Germline V gene sequence: CDR1 SGHVS, CDR2 FQNEAQ. DNA for the CDR3: TGTGCCAGCAGCTTAGGGACTAATTCCGAGCAGTACTTC. It codes for CASSLGTNSEQYF.

The chain recombines TRBV7-3 with TRBJ2-5; no clear D. The germline V gene has CDR1 SGHTA and CDR2 FQGTGA. The CDR3 has 13 residues. V gave up 5 bases and J gave up 5 bases, with 12 bases separating them. The CDR3 protein is CASSPSVGETQYF. The CDR3 DNA reads as TGTGCCAGCAGCCCCTCAGTAGGCGAGACCCAGTACTTC.

This clone appeared once. The CDR3 region has the DNA TGTGCCAGCAGCAACGGATTAGCGGGAGGGAGCTCCTACAATGAGCAGTTCTTC. This gives the protein CASSNGLAGGSSYNEQFF. The V call is TRBV3-1 (or the pseudogene TRBV3-2), the J call TRBJ2-1, with TRBD2 matching over 11 bases. The junction had 9 bases not matched to a gene; V was cut back by 5 bases and J by 0 bases. Germline V gene lookup returns CDR1 LGHDT and CDR2 YNNKEL (reference sequence). The length of the CDR3 is 18 residues.

This chain links TRBV30 with TRBJ2-5; TRBD1 aligns across 9 bases. Trimming cost V 7 bases and J 7 bases; bases outside gene matches: 4. The CDR3 sequence is 11 residues long. Per the germline V gene, CDR1 is GTSNPN and CDR2 is SVGIG (reference sequence). CDR3 sequence (DNA): TGTGCCTACAGGGGGCGAGGGACCCAGTACTTC. Its protein product is CAYRGRGTQYF. Full variable domain (outside the CDR3, taken from reference TRBV30 and TRBJ2-5): SQTIHQWPATLVQPVGSPLSLECTVEGTSNPNLYWYRQAAGRGLQLLFYSVGIGQISSEVPQNLSASRPQDRQFILSSKKLLLSDSGFYLCAYRGRGTQYFGPGTRLLVL.

The V call is TRBV6-6, the J call TRBJ1-6; D not resolved. The CDR3 spans 12 residues. Germline-derived CDR1 and CDR2 are MNHNY and SVGAGI (reference sequence). With 8 bases removed from V and 11 bases from J, the gap between germline ends came to 13 bases. CDR3 loop: CASGSAGAPLHF. In nucleotides, the CDR3 is TGTGCCAGCGGATCGGCCGGGGCACCCCTCCACTTT.

J is TRBJ2-7 and V is TRBV7-8, with 12 bases lining up with TRBD2. The V gene end was trimmed by 3 bases and the J gene end by 4 bases; junction bases not matched to a gene: 4. The CDR3 is made up of 15 amino acids. Germline assignment: CDR1 SGHVS and CDR2 FQNEAQ. In DNA, the CDR3 is TGTGCCAGCAGCTTCTCACTAGCGGGAGGTTACGAGCAGTACTTC. It is translated as CASSFSLAGGYEQYF. Looking up the rest from reference TRBV7-8 and TRBJ2-7 gives the full variable domain: GAGVSQSPRYKVAKRGQDVALRCDPISGHVSLFWYQQALGQGPEFLTYFQNEAQLDKSGLPSDRFFAERPEGSVSTLKIQRTQQEDSAVYLCASSFSLAGGYEQYFGPGTRLTVT.

The J gene is TRBJ2-1, the V gene TRBV9; 9 bases line up with TRBD2. This CDR3 is built from 16 residues. Germline V gene data show CDR1 as SGDLS and CDR2 as YYNGEE. The V and J ends lost 0 bases and 6 bases, in that order; junction bases with no gene match: 7. The CDR3 DNA follows: TGTGCCAGCAGCGTAGATAGCGGGAGTCTCGGCAATGAGCAGTTCTTC. Protein: CASSVDSGSLGNEQFF.

This chain uses TRBV6-5 with TRBJ1-2; tentatively, D is TRBD1 (5 bases). The V end lost 0 bases, the J end lost 4 bases, and 12 bases lay between the germline ends. The germline V gene has CDR1 MNHEY and CDR2 SVGAGI. The length of the CDR3 is 15 residues. The CDR3 coding sequence is TGTGCCAGCAGTTACTCGTCAGGGACCGTCTATGGCTACACCTTC. Translated, it gives CASSYSSGTVYGYTF.

This chain links TRBV3-1 (or the pseudogene TRBV3-2) with TRBJ1-1; possible D gene TRBD1, 5 bases. With 3 bases removed from V and 10 bases from J, the gap between germline ends came to 9 bases. This CDR3 has 11 residues. Germline V gene sequence: CDR1 LGHDT, CDR2 YNNKEL (reference sequence). This CDR3 is CASSQGVGAFF. In DNA form, the CDR3 reads TGTGCCAGCAGCCAGGGGGTCGGAGCTTTCTTT.

The rearrangement uses TRBV4-2 and TRBJ1-2; TRBD1 matches at 8 bases. The CDR3 runs 18 residues. In germline, CDR1 is LGHNA, CDR2 YNFKEQ. V was clipped by 0 bases and J by 3 bases; unmatched bases: 12. The CDR3 reads CASSQEPPGGEVYYGYTF. The CDR3 nucleotides are TGTGCCAGCAGCCAAGAACCCCCAGGGGGCGAGGTGTACTATGGCTACACCTTC.

This rearrangement joins TRBV6-5 to TRBJ1-1, with D unresolved. Trimming removed 1 base at V and 1 base at J, with 4 bases between. The CDR3 covers 13 residues. The germline V gene has CDR1 MNHEY and CDR2 SVGAGI. Here the CDR3 reads CASSYFGNTEAFF. Here the CDR3 DNA reads TGTGCCAGCAGTTACTTCGGGAACACTGAAGCTTTCTTT.

The DNA of the CDR3 is TGTGCCAGCAGCGCCACGCGGGGAAACACTGAAGCTTTCTTT. It codes for CASSATRGNTEAFF. The V call is TRBV6-5, the J call TRBJ1-1; D ambiguous. CDR3 length: 14 amino acids. CDR1 and CDR2 from the germline V gene are MNHEY and SVGAGI. V gave up 6 bases and J gave up 2 bases, with 13 bases separating them.

This chain links TRBV30 with TRBJ1-2, with D perhaps matching TRBD1 (6 bases). The CDR3 spans 13 residues. Trimming left V 7 bases short and J 8 bases short, with 20 bases between. Germline V gene data show CDR1 as GTSNPN and CDR2 as SVGIG (reference sequence). In DNA, the CDR3 is TGTGCCTTCCGACGGCGGACAGCTTACGGCTACACCTTC. Protein product: CAFRRRTAYGYTF. The full variable domain, in which reference TRBV30 and TRBJ1-2 provide the parts outside the CDR3, is SQTIHQWPATLVQPVGSPLSLECTVEGTSNPNLYWYRQAAGRGLQLLFYSVGIGQISSEVPQNLSASRPQDRQFILSSKKLLLSDSGFYLCAFRRRTAYGYTFGSGTRLTVV.

V gene TRBV2 combines with J gene TRBJ1-6, with D possibly being TRBD1 (5 bases). The ends were cut back, 6 bases at V and 8 bases at J, with 11 bases in the middle. Germline V CDR1 and CDR2: SNHLY, FYNNEI. The CDR3 consists of 13 residues. The CDR3 DNA is TGTGCCAGCAGGGGGGGGAGGCATTCACCCCTCCACTTT. This sequence encodes CASRGGRHSPLHF.

The J gene is TRBJ2-1, the V gene TRBV29-1; maybe TRBD1 (6 bases). The V end was cut by 0 bases, the J end by 4 bases, with 10 bases between. Germline V gives CDR1 SQVTM, CDR2 ANQGSEA. CDR3 size: 14 residues. CDR3 protein: CSVEDQGTYNEQFF. The CDR3 nucleotides read TGCAGCGTTGAAGATCAGGGGACGTACAATGAGCAGTTCTTC.

J is TRBJ1-1 and V is TRBV15, with D possibly TRBD1 on 5 matching bases. Germline V gene sequence: CDR1 LNHNV, CDR2 YYDKDF (reference sequence). The CDR3 is 15 amino acids. V was shortened by 0 bases and J by 4 bases, with 12 bases between the two germline ends. CDR3 DNA: TGTGCCACCAGCAGAGATAATCGGGGCCTCACTGAAGCTTTCTTT. It codes for CATSRDNRGLTEAFF.